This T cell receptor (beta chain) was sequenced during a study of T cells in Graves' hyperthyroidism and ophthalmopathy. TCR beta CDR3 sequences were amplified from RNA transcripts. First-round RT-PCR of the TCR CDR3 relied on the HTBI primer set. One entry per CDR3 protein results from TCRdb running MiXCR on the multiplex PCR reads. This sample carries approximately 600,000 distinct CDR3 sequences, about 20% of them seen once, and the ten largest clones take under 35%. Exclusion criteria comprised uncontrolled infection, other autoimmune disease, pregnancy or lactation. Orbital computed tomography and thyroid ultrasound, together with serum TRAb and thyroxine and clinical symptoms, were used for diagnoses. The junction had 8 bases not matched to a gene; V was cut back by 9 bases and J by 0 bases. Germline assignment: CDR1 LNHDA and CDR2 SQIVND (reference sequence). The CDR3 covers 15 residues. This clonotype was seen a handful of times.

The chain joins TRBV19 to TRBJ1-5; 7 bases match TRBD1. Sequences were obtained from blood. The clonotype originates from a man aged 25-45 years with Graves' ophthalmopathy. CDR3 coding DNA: TGTGCCAGCGAGGGGACAGCGTATAGCAATCAGCCCCAGCATTTT. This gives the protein CASEGTAYSNQPQHF. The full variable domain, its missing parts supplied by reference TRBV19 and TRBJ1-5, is DGGITQSPKYLFRKEGQNVTLSCEQNLNHDAMYWYRQDPGQGLRLIYYSQIVNDFQKGDIAEGYSVSREKKESFPLTVTSAQKNPTAFYLCASEGTAYSNQPQHFGDGTRLSIL.